The rows below give T cell receptor beta chains drawn from one sample of a study of shared clonotypes between healthy human individuals. This table comes from immunoSEQ multiplex PCR, and its TCRdb copy is limited to in-frame clones, with some not included. In the table there are a few million clones, just over 90% of which are singletons. Sequenced input: naive CD8+ T cells from PBMCs. The receptors derive from a man between 18 and 29 years old in good health. Some clones in this sample may be carry-over from other donors' samples. The CDR3 runs from the conserved cysteine through the conserved F or W. The D gene is left open where the match is weak. Rows give clone size only sometimes, using once, few, many, or a class for an expanded clone.

size: -
J: TRBJ1-3
V: TRBV4-3
D: TRBD1
CDR3: CASSQEQGAGNTIYF
DNA: TGCGCCAGCAGCCAAGAACAGGGGGCCGGAAACACCATATATTTT

size: -
J: TRBJ2-2
V: TRBV5-8
D: -
CDR3: CASSFRAGTGELFF
DNA: TGTGCCAGCAGCTTTCGTGCAGGGACCGGGGAGCTGTTTTTT

size: -
J: TRBJ1-1
V: TRBV5-4
D: -
CDR3: CASSFRDYTEAFF
DNA: TGTGCCAGCAGCTTTCGGGACTACACTGAAGCTTTCTTT

size: -
J: TRBJ2-3
V: TRBV9
D: -
CDR3: CASSVVPGPSTDTQYF
DNA: TGTGCCAGCAGCGTAGTTCCCGGACCTAGCACAGATACGCAGTATTTT

size: -
J: TRBJ2-2
V: TRBV5-1
D: TRBD1
CDR3: CASSFLDRANTGELFF
DNA: TGCGCCAGCAGCTTTTTGGACAGGGCGAACACCGGGGAGCTGTTTTTT

size: -
J: TRBJ2-7
V: TRBV5-1
D: -
CDR3: CASSLADEQYF
DNA: TGCGCCAGCAGCTTGGCCGACGAGCAGTACTTC

size: -
J: TRBJ2-7
V: TRBV10-3
D: TRBD1
CDR3: CAISDGTGVLRNEQYF
DNA: TGTGCCATCAGTGACGGGACAGGGGTTCTTAGGAACGAGCAGTACTTC

size: -
J: TRBJ2-1
V: TRBV2
D: -
CDR3: CASKSIESSYNEQFF
DNA: TGTGCCAGCAAGTCAATCGAGAGCTCCTACAATGAGCAGTTCTTC

size: -
J: TRBJ2-7
V: TRBV27
D: -
CDR3: CASSFGGTYEQYF
DNA: TGTGCCAGCAGTTTTGGTGGGACTTACGAGCAGTACTTC

size: once
J: TRBJ1-1
V: TRBV7-8
D: -
CDR3: CASSLPPRRKNTEAFF
DNA: TGTGCCAGCAGCTTACCACCTCGGAGGAAGAACACTGAAGCTTTCTTT

size: -
J: TRBJ2-7
V: TRBV7-9
D: -
CDR3: CASSPGAYEQYF
DNA: TGTGCCAGCAGCCCTGGGGCCTACGAGCAGTACTTC

size: -
J: TRBJ2-5
V: TRBV10-3
D: -
CDR3: CAISREKETQYF
DNA: TGTGCCATCTCGAGGGAGAAAGAGACCCAGTACTTC

size: -
J: TRBJ2-5
V: TRBV19
D: TRBD2
CDR3: CASSPKGWTSGIQETQYF
DNA: TGTGCCAGTAGCCCTAAGGGGTGGACTAGCGGGATCCAAGAGACCCAGTACTTC

size: -
J: TRBJ1-1
V: TRBV14
D: -
CDR3: CASSHRQRTGEAFF
DNA: TGTGCCAGCAGCCACCGACAGCGTACAGGGGAAGCTTTCTTT

size: -
J: TRBJ2-1
V: TRBV5-6
D: -
CDR3: CASSWGPNEQFF
DNA: TGTGCCAGCAGCTGGGGACCCAATGAGCAGTTCTTC

size: -
J: TRBJ2-7
V: TRBV5-5
D: -
CDR3: CASSLALGAHEQYF
DNA: TGTGCCAGCAGCTTGGCCCTGGGGGCCCACGAGCAGTACTTC

size: -
J: TRBJ2-2
V: TRBV9
D: TRBD1
CDR3: CASSSRTGTIGELFF
DNA: TGTGCCAGCAGCTCCCGGACAGGGACAATCGGGGAGCTGTTTTTT

size: once
J: TRBJ1-1
V: TRBV7-6
D: TRBD1
CDR3: CASSDGQGATEAFF
DNA: TGTGCCAGCAGCGACGGACAGGGAGCCACTGAAGCTTTCTTT

size: -
J: TRBJ2-3
V: TRBV27
D: -
CDR3: CASSATLTDTQYF
DNA: TGTGCCAGCAGTGCTACACTCACAGATACGCAGTATTTT

size: -
J: TRBJ2-5
V: TRBV7-9
D: TRBD2
CDR3: CASSTPTLARGETQYF
DNA: TGTGCCAGCAGCACACCGACACTAGCGCGGGGTGAGACCCAGTACTTC

size: -
J: TRBJ2-3
V: TRBV6-5
D: TRBD1
CDR3: CASSGQGTDTQYF
DNA: TGTGCCAGCAGTGGACAGGGCACAGATACGCAGTATTTT

size: -
J: TRBJ2-1
V: TRBV5-1
D: -
CDR3: CASSLEGGHNEQFF
DNA: TGCGCCAGCAGCTTGGAGGGCGGGCACAATGAGCAGTTCTTC

size: -
J: TRBJ2-2
V: TRBV7-8
D: -
CDR3: CASSLAARGATGELFF
DNA: TGTGCCAGCAGCTTAGCGGCCAGGGGTGCCACCGGGGAGCTGTTTTTT

size: -
J: TRBJ1-1
V: TRBV27
D: TRBD1
CDR3: CASSDRGWTEAFF
DNA: TGTGCCAGCAGTGACAGGGGATGGACTGAAGCTTTCTTT

size: -
J: TRBJ1-4
V: TRBV11-2
D: -
CDR3: CASSLDKPPHRPRGEKLFF
DNA: TGTGCCAGCAGCTTAGACAAGCCCCCTCACAGGCCCCGGGGGGAAAAACTGTTTTTT

size: -
J: TRBJ2-3
V: TRBV4-2
D: -
CDR3: CASSQGLASTTDTQYF
DNA: TGTGCCAGCAGCCAAGGGCTAGCGAGCACCACAGATACGCAGTATTTT

size: -
J: TRBJ2-7
V: TRBV4-1
D: TRBD2
CDR3: CASSQSRTSGYEQYF
DNA: TGCGCCAGCAGCCAGAGTCGGACTAGCGGCTACGAGCAGTACTTC

size: -
J: TRBJ2-1
V: TRBV4-3
D: -
CDR3: CASSQGYPTAYNEQFF
DNA: TGCGCCAGCAGCCAAGGGTATCCGACAGCCTACAATGAGCAGTTCTTC

size: -
J: TRBJ2-7
V: TRBV27
D: TRBD1
CDR3: CASSPSSGTVSYEQYF
DNA: TGTGCCAGCAGTCCTTCTTCTGGGACAGTCTCCTACGAGCAGTACTTC

size: -
J: TRBJ2-1
V: TRBV19
D: TRBD2
CDR3: CASSTRTSHWTGNEQFF
DNA: TGTGCCAGTAGTACCAGGACTAGCCACTGGACCGGCAATGAGCAGTTCTTC

size: -
J: TRBJ1-4
V: TRBV29-1
D: -
CDR3: CSVGVGREKLFF
DNA: TGCAGCGTTGGTGTAGGACGTGAAAAACTGTTTTTT

size: -
J: TRBJ2-1
V: TRBV7-8
D: -
CDR3: CASSLVVGGDYDEQFF
DNA: TGTGCCAGCAGCTTAGTAGTAGGGGGTGACTACGATGAGCAGTTCTTC

size: -
J: TRBJ2-1
V: TRBV4-3
D: -
CDR3: CASSQAENNEQFF
DNA: TGCGCCAGCAGCCAGGCGGAAAACAATGAGCAGTTCTTC

size: -
J: TRBJ2-1
V: TRBV5-8
D: TRBD1
CDR3: CASSLTVGTGEFF
DNA: TGTGCCAGCAGCTTGACAGTTGGGACAGGGGAATTCTTC

size: -
J: TRBJ2-2
V: TRBV6-5
D: -
CDR3: CASSPRGAGELFF
DNA: TGTGCCAGCAGTCCCCGGGGTGCCGGGGAGCTGTTTTTT

size: -
J: TRBJ2-7
V: TRBV19
D: -
CDR3: CASSIGPGVTSYEQYF
DNA: TGTGCCAGTAGTATAGGCCCCGGGGTCACGTCCTACGAGCAGTACTTC

size: -
J: TRBJ1-1
V: TRBV28
D: -
CDR3: CASSMVQLNTEAFF
DNA: TGTGCCAGCAGCATGGTGCAGCTAAACACTGAAGCTTTCTTT

size: -
J: TRBJ1-2
V: TRBV7-9
D: -
CDR3: CASFLGGYTF
DNA: TGTGCCAGCTTTCTCGGGGGCTACACCTTC

size: -
J: TRBJ1-2
V: TRBV5-1
D: -
CDR3: CASSLVPTPGALNYGYTF
DNA: TGCGCCAGCAGCTTGGTACCCACTCCAGGAGCACTTAACTATGGCTACACCTTC

size: -
J: TRBJ1-5
V: TRBV19
D: TRBD1
CDR3: CASGQGGNQPQHF
DNA: TGTGCCAGTGGACAGGGTGGCAATCAGCCCCAGCATTTT

size: -
J: TRBJ1-1
V: TRBV29-1
D: -
CDR3: CSVDGTSKGNTEAFF
DNA: TGCAGCGTTGACGGGACGTCAAAGGGGAACACTGAAGCTTTCTTT

size: -
J: TRBJ2-2
V: TRBV2
D: -
CDR3: CASSDRRPNTGELFF
DNA: TGTGCCAGCTCTGACCGGAGACCGAACACCGGGGAGCTGTTTTTT

size: -
J: TRBJ2-1
V: TRBV7-3
D: -
CDR3: CASSFSGSSYNEQFF
DNA: TGTGCCAGCAGTTTTAGCGGTAGCTCCTACAATGAGCAGTTCTTC

size: -
J: TRBJ2-7
V: TRBV30
D: -
CDR3: CAWSAGVGFYEQYF
DNA: TGTGCCTGGAGTGCGGGGGTGGGATTCTACGAGCAGTACTTC

size: -
J: TRBJ2-7
V: TRBV2
D: -
CDR3: CASSQTGHYEQYF
DNA: TGTGCCAGCAGCCAGACAGGACACTACGAGCAGTACTTC

size: -
J: TRBJ2-2
V: TRBV9
D: -
CDR3: CASSVVTNGGELFF
DNA: TGTGCCAGCAGCGTAGTGACGAACGGAGGGGAGCTGTTTTTT

size: -
J: TRBJ1-2
V: TRBV6-5
D: -
CDR3: CASSYSMGGGYTF
DNA: TGTGCCAGCAGTTACTCGATGGGGGGCGGCTACACCTTC

size: -
J: TRBJ2-1
V: TRBV12-5
D: -
CDR3: CASGWTGTVTTSSYNEQFF
DNA: TGTGCTAGTGGTTGGACCGGGACCGTTACCACTTCATCCTACAATGAGCAGTTCTTC

size: -
J: TRBJ2-1
V: TRBV9
D: -
CDR3: CASSPFGGYNEQFF
DNA: TGTGCCAGCAGCCCGTTTGGGGGATACAATGAGCAGTTCTTC

size: -
J: TRBJ2-5
V: TRBV7-9
D: -
CDR3: CASSLAGLGEETQYF
DNA: TGTGCCAGCAGCTTAGCTGGGTTGGGTGAAGAGACCCAGTACTTC

size: -
J: TRBJ2-3
V: TRBV9
D: TRBD2
CDR3: CASSAEGLAGGGRDTQYF
DNA: TGTGCCAGCAGCGCCGAGGGACTAGCGGGAGGTGGTCGAGATACGCAGTATTTT

size: -
J: TRBJ2-6
V: TRBV25-1
D: -
CDR3: CASRQGSGANVLTF
DNA: TGTGCCAGCAGACAGGGCTCTGGGGCCAACGTCCTGACTTTC

size: -
J: TRBJ1-3
V: TRBV9
D: -
CDR3: CASSSGGGAGNTIYF
DNA: TGTGCCAGCAGTTCAGGTGGGGGGGCTGGAAACACCATATATTTT